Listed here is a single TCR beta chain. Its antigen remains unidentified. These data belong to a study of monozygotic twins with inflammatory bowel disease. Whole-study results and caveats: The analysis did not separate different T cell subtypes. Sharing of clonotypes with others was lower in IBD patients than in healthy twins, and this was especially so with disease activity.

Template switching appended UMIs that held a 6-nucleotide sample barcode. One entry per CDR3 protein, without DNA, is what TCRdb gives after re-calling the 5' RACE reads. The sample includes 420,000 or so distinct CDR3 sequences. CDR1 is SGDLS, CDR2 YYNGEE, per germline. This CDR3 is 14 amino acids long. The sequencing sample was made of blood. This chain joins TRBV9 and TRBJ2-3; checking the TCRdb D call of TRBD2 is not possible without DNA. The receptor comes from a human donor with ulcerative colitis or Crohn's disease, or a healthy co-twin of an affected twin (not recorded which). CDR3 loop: CASSVGREADTQYF.